This entry lists 20 T cell receptor beta chains sequenced from one sample in a study of T-cell memory formation after mild COVID-19. TCRdb independently ran MiXCR on the 5' RACE reads; one entry per CDR3 protein. This table has tens of thousands of distinct CDR3 sequences, around 7.7% appearing once. Input material: PBMCs or a T cell subset sorted from them (not recorded which). These receptors all come from a man aged 18 to 30 who had mild COVID-19 (a few samples of this study predate the infection). Cell type and time point are not known.

DNA of the CDR3: TGTGCCAGCAGCCAAGATCTAGGCCCCGCGGGGACCCAGTACTTC. Translating gives CASSQDLGPAGTQYF. The V call is TRBV3-1, the J call TRBJ2-5; tentatively, D is TRBD2 (5 bases). The CDR3 is 15 residues long. V gave up 0 bases and J gave up 7 bases, with 15 bases separating them. From germline, CDR1 is LGHDT and CDR2 YNNKEL (reference sequence).

The count of this clonotype is one. The chain joins TRBV28 to TRBJ2-7; possibly TRBD1 for D (5 bases). The ends were cut back, 4 bases at V and 2 bases at J, with 15 bases in the middle. CDR1 MDHEN and CDR2 SYDVKM come from the germline V gene. CDR3 length: 15 amino acids. The CDR3 sequence: CASSSLSTAAYEQYV. In nucleotides, the CDR3 is TGTGCCAGCAGTTCGCTCTCGACAGCCGCCTACGAGCAGTACGTC.

This clonotype was recorded at least ten times. This rearrangement joins TRBV11-2 to TRBJ2-3, with a possible D match to TRBD1 (5 bases). Germline V gene lookup returns CDR1 SGHAT and CDR2 FQNNGV. The V gene lost 3 bases and the J gene lost 2 bases, with 12 bases spanning the gap. The CDR3 runs to 15 residues. The CDR3 DNA reads TGTGCCAGCAGCTTCCGGACACACTACACAGATACGCAGTATTTT. This translates into CASSFRTHYTDTQYF. Full variable domain (remainder filled in from reference TRBV11-2 and TRBJ2-3): EAGVAQSPRYKIIEKRQSVAFWCNPISGHATLYWYQQILGQGPKLLIQFQNNGVVDDSQLPKDRFSAERLKGVDSTLKIQPAKLEDSAVYLCASSFRTHYTDTQYFGPGTRLTVL.

J is TRBJ2-7 and V is TRBV12-2; TRBD1 was called by the table and not checked on the DNA. TRBV12-2 is labeled a pseudogene. The CDR3 length is 15 residues. CDR3 DNA sequence: TGTGCAAGTCGCTTAGGGACAGGGGGCTCCTACGAGCAGTACTTC. Translation: CASRLGTGGSYEQYF.

In its sample, this clonotype was seen many times. This chain uses TRBV7-2 with TRBJ1-1; the match to TRBD1 covers 7 bases. Germline trimming cut 5 bases from V and 3 bases from J; bases unmatched to any gene: 15. The length of the CDR3 is 17 residues. Germline CDR1 SGHTA, CDR2 FQGNSA. The CDR3 DNA reads as TGTGCCAGCAGCCTAAGGGGGCACGGGCTACCATACACTGAAGCTTTCTTT. It translates to CASSLRGHGLPYTEAFF.

This clonotype was counted at least ten times. The chain carries TRBV27 and TRBJ2-7; D not certain. Germline V lookup: CDR1 MNHEY, CDR2 SMNVEV (reference sequence). With 3 bases removed from V and 3 bases from J, the gap between germline ends came to 15 bases. The CDR3 contains 15 residues. The DNA for the CDR3 is TGTGCCAGCAGTTTTGACATGCCCGGCTTCTACGAGCAGTACTTC. Translating it yields CASSFDMPGFYEQYF.

The table lists this clonotype with many counts. The chain links TRBV7-8 to TRBJ1-1; 7 bases are shared with TRBD1. The CDR3 contains 18 residues. Trimming at V came to 6 bases and at J to 1 base, leaving 17 bases not matched to a gene. Germline V CDR1 and CDR2: SGHVS, FQNEAQ. The CDR3 is CASRPGTEGSQQNTEAFF. DNA of the CDR3: TGTGCCAGCAGGCCCGGGACAGAGGGAAGCCAACAGAACACTGAAGCTTTCTTT.

This clonotype was detected many times. The chain joins TRBV6-4 to TRBJ2-1, with 7 bases that match TRBD1. The CDR3 consists of 13 residues. CDR1 is MRHNA, CDR2 SNTAGT, per germline. V lost 0 bases and J lost 7; bases outside the gene matches: 0. The CDR3 spells CASSDSDRNEQFF. The CDR3 region has the DNA TGTGCCAGCAGTGACTCGGACAGGAATGAGCAGTTCTTC.

This clonotype was counted at least ten times. V is TRBV2 and J is TRBJ2-1; D perhaps matches TRBD1 (6 bases). Trimming removed 11 bases at V and 9 bases at J, with 17 bases between. The germline V gene has CDR1 SNHLY and CDR2 FYNNEI. The CDR3 consists of 12 residues. CDR3 DNA: TGTGCCGGCCGGCCCCAGGGGCCTGAGCAGTTCTTC. Its protein product is CAGRPQGPEQFF.

This clonotype occurred many times. The V call is TRBV7-9, the J call TRBJ1-1; 9 positions agree with TRBD1. The CDR3 covers 16 residues. Trimming cost V 5 bases and J 0 bases; bases outside gene matches: 7. Germline V gene data show CDR1 as SEHNR and CDR2 as FQNEAQ (reference sequence). The chain's CDR3 is CASSLDRDRVNTEAFF. The CDR3 bases are TGTGCCAGCAGCCTAGACCGGGACAGGGTGAACACTGAAGCTTTCTTT.

Ten or more counts support this clonotype. The rearrangement joins TRBV29-1 to TRBJ2-3, with TRBD1 matching 10 bases. Germline loops: CDR1 SQVTM, CDR2 ANQGSEA. CDR3 length: 18 amino acids. The V gene end was trimmed by 3 bases and the J gene end by 5 bases; junction bases not matched to a gene: 17. The CDR3 coding sequence is TGCAGCGTTGAGACTTGGGACAGGGGACTCCTAGCACAAGATACGCAGTATTTT. Its translation: CSVETWDRGLLAQDTQYF.

The chain employs TRBV5-4 and TRBJ2-5; 9 nucleotides align to TRBD1. This CDR3 is 15 amino acids long. The trim removed 3 bases at V and 6 bases at J, leaving 9 bases unmatched. CDR1 is SGHNT and CDR2 is YYREEE in the germline V gene (reference sequence). The CDR3 sequence: CASSSSNRGQKTQYF. CDR3 coding DNA: TGTGCCAGCAGCTCCTCCAACAGGGGGCAAAAGACCCAGTACTTC.

This clonotype was detected many times. The CDR3 loop reads CASSQFQRGPWADTQYF. CDR3 DNA: TGTGCCAGCAGCCAGTTTCAGCGGGGGCCGTGGGCGGATACGCAGTATTTT. The V and J genes are TRBV7-6 and TRBJ2-3; TRBD2 agrees at 8 bases. With 5 bases clipped from V and 6 bases from J, the junction kept 16 bases outside the gene matches. The CDR3 is made up of 17 amino acids. Germline values: CDR1 SGHVS, CDR2 FNYEAQ.

This clonotype was seen repeatedly, ten times or more. The chain carries TRBV6-9 and TRBJ1-1; tentatively, D is TRBD1 (6 bases). The CDR3 covers 14 residues. V lost 7 bases and J lost 3, with 15 bases in between. Germline V gene lookup returns CDR1 MNHGY and CDR2 SVAAGI. The CDR3 is CASIAQGLDTEAFF. Here the CDR3 DNA reads TGTGCCAGCATCGCACAGGGACTAGACACTGAAGCTTTCTTT.

Ten or more counts support this clonotype. The rearrangement joins TRBV4-3 to TRBJ2-7, with a tentative D call TRBD1 (5 bases). This CDR3 region has 18 residues. Trimming shortened V by 0 bases and J by 0 bases, and 18 bases separated the two germline ends. Germline V lookup: CDR1 LGHNA, CDR2 YSLEER. CDR3: CASSQDPGVGRDSYEQYV. The CDR3 bases are TGCGCCAGCAGCCAAGATCCCGGCGTGGGCAGGGACTCCTACGAGCAGTACGTC.

The CDR3 bases are TGCAGTGCAACTAGACAGGGGGCGGAAAAACTGTTTTTT. Translated: CSATRQGAEKLFF. The chain has TRBV20-1 and TRBJ1-4; 10 bases match TRBD1. Germline CDR1 is DFQATT and CDR2 is SNEGSKA (reference sequence). The CDR3 loop spans 13 amino acids. After removal of 6 bases from V and 8 bases from J, the junction contained 6 bases not matched to a gene.

This clonotype was seen many times. CDR3 residues: CASRFWGLDNEQFF. The CDR3 DNA reads TGTGCCAGCAGATTTTGGGGTTTGGACAATGAGCAGTTCTTC. The V call is TRBV7-9, the J call TRBJ2-1; D ambiguous. This CDR3 spans 14 amino acids. The V and J ends lost 6 bases and 5 bases respectively, with 14 bases between them. CDR1 is SEHNR and CDR2 is FQNEAQ in the germline V gene (reference sequence). Filled out from reference TRBV7-9 and TRBJ2-1, the complete variable domain reads DTGVSQNPRHKITKRGQNVTFRCDPISEHNRLYWYRQTLGQGPEFLTYFQNEAQLEKSRLLSDRFSAERPKGSFSTLEIQRTEQGDSAMYLCASRFWGLDNEQFFGPGTRLTVL.

This clonotype has more than one count but fewer than ten. V and J are TRBV5-1 and TRBJ2-3; D might be TRBD1 or TRBD2, each matching 5 bases. V dropped 4 bases and J dropped 1 base, with 16 bases sitting between them. Germline V gives CDR1 SGHRS, CDR2 YFSETQ. The CDR3 runs 16 residues. CDR3 protein: CASSPPRQGGTDTQYF. The CDR3 bases are TGCGCCAGCAGCCCCCCCCGGCAGGGAGGCACAGATACGCAGTATTTT.

This clonotype was counted only a few times. The CDR3 spells CASSQSGETQYF. CDR3 DNA: TGTGCCAGCTCCCAATCGGGGGAGACCCAGTACTTC. This chain joins TRBV12-3 or TRBV12-4 and TRBJ2-5; possible D gene TRBD2, 5 bases. The CDR3 has 12 amino acids. Trimming took 8 bases from V and 5 from J, leaving 12 bases between them.

This clonotype was recorded at least ten times. The chain employs TRBV7-6 and TRBJ2-2; TRBD1 matches 11 bases. V gave up 2 bases and J gave up 3 bases; unmatched junction bases: 11. The CDR3 is made up of 19 amino acids. Germline-derived CDR1 and CDR2 are SGHVS and FNYEAQ. DNA of the CDR3: TGTGCCAGCAGCTTATATCCCGGGACAGGGGGGGCAGACACCGGGGAGCTGTTTTTT. Amino acids: CASSLYPGTGGADTGELFF.